The entry below gives a single TCR beta chain sequence along with its context. Its antigen is unknown. V shed 4 bases and J 5 bases; nucleotides not matched to a gene: 5. This CDR3 spans 16 amino acids. Germline CDR1 reads SGHTA; CDR2 reads FQGNSA. The data stem from a study of T-cell reconstitution after alpha-beta-depleted transplantation in children. TCRbeta library construction was performed incorporating unique molecular identifiers. Via MiXCR, TCRdb re-called the PCR reads, giving one row per CDR3 protein. This sample has 500,000 to 750,000 distinct CDR3 sequences, with 13% found just once. Study results and limitations: The origin of alpha-beta T cells about two months after transplant was reportedly several hundred expanded graft clones.

The sequence was obtained from a male patient aged 10-17 years who had a stem cell transplant for acute myeloid leukemia, so the T cells may come from the graft donor. The starting material was PBMCs, mostly from graft donor cells, obtained 360 days after TCRalphabeta/CD19-depleted stem cell transplant. This chain joins TRBV7-2 and TRBJ2-2; 12 nucleotides agree with TRBD2. CDR3 sequence reads: CASSSSSGRETGELFF. The CDR3 nucleotides read TGTGCCAGCAGCTCTTCTAGCGGGAGGGAGACCGGGGAGCTGTTTTTT.